The entry that follows covers one TCR beta chain sequence. Its specific antigen is unknown. No base qualities exist here, and no much larger clone lies one base off it. TCR beta CDR3 regions were amplified from RNA transcripts. The TCR CDR3 was subjected to a first round of RT-PCR using the HTBI primer set and the Qiagen OneStep RT-PCR kit. The libraries were constructed in a second round of multiplex PCR and then size-selected and purified. Paired-end sequencing of the libraries was performed with 100 bp reads on an Illumina HiSeq2000. The study's own analysis went as follows. SOAPnuke was used to process the raw data, throwing out any read that contained adapters or uncalled bases, had a mean Phred below 15, or lacked an exact constant-primer or identifier match. COPE v1.2.5 was used to merge high-quality paired reads, and clonotypes were defined as unique nucleotide sequences. Clonotypes were aligned to IMGT TRBV, TRBD and TRBJ reference segments using MiTCR v1.1. The analysis included only V-J combinations with a frequency above 0.0001, which together covered about 99% of the repertoires. A TCS score was defined as the ratio of F50 (clonal expansion) to E x V (chaos), with BLOSUM62-based TCRdist applied between CDR3 peptides within each V-J. Welch's t-statistics and random forest reduced fewer than 550 V-J features to about 12, which were used in a naive Bayes classifier (R e1071). TCRdb ran its own pipeline on the public reads, namely fastp trimming at Q25 and MiXCR clone calling, and kept in-frame beta chains. Entries that share a CDR3 protein sequence are merged under the most common genes and DNA. V and J calls and clone size were set by TCRdb, not the authors. This sample holds fewer than 550,000 distinct CDR3 sequences; 15% to 18% were observed only once. The ten largest account for around 7% of the sample.

The entry originates in a study of T cells in Graves' hyperthyroidism and ophthalmopathy (dated by TCRdb to the late 2010s). With regard to the full study: Peripheral blood samples were taken at initial diagnosis, before any treatment was given. TCR V-J signatures able to tell the groups apart were searched for in a discovery cohort of some 100 patients, of whom 43 had Graves' ophthalmopathy and about 60 had stable Graves' hyperthyroidism. Prospective prediction of ophthalmopathy was tested in an independent validation cohort consisting of some 20 hyperthyroidism patients and 15 to 17 patients who later progressed to ophthalmopathy. The approximately 100 discovery patients were divided at random into training and test sets in a 7:3 ratio. Thyroid tissue and blood T-cell repertoires from more than 5 Graves' hyperthyroidism patients were also compared in the study. Once sampling was done, hyperthyroidism patients were given methimazole at a starting dose of 30 mg daily, whereas ophthalmopathy patients were given high-dose intravenous methylprednisolone. The paper reports TCR Vbeta CDR3 sequencing of approximately 130 peripheral blood samples: under 45 ophthalmopathy, 70 to 85 hyperthyroidism and approximately 17 progressor patients.

The research as a whole found: In validation, the model predicted progression to ophthalmopathy a median of 6.5 months before onset, with roughly 70% sensitivity and about 72% specificity. Most expanded thyroid clonotypes (frequency above 0.001) were also detected in blood, a finding suggesting that blood repertoires may reflect thyroid immune responses. In cross-validation, a model built on a 13 V-J signature told ophthalmopathy apart from stable hyperthyroidism with 87.88% sensitivity and about 81% specificity, and in testing the same model reached 80%/75%. Sample size was not statistically predetermined, and investigators were not blinded to group allocation.

The germline V gene (reference sequence) provides CDR1 SGHAT and CDR2 FQDESV. V and J are trimmed by 1 base and 0 bases, and the gene matches miss 6 bases of the junction. From its cysteine to its phenylalanine, the CDR3 spans 16 amino acids. Just CDR3 DNA is preserved here, 48 bases in frame from base 1. Graves' hyperthyroidism was defined as stable when no progression to ophthalmopathy occurred over 18 months of follow-up. Hyperthyroidism patients were newly diagnosed, with disease duration under 2 months, and aged 18 to 65 years. Any patient with an uncontrolled infection, another autoimmune disease, pregnancy or lactation was excluded. Diagnoses relied on clinical symptoms, serum thyroxine and TRAb, thyroid ultrasound and orbital computed tomography. Ficoll-Paque density gradient centrifugation was used to isolate PBMCs from around 10 ml of fresh peripheral blood. Total RNA was extracted with Trizol reagent, and quality was checked on an Agilent 2100 Bioanalyzer.

The sample consisted of blood. This receptor was obtained from a woman under 30 with Graves' hyperthyroidism. The chain is encoded by TRBV11-1 joined to TRBJ2-7, and TRBD1 aligns with 7 junction nucleotides. For the CDR3, the sequence is CASSLETGPSSYEQYF. DNA sequence: TGTGCCAGCAGCTTAGAGACAGGGCCGTCCTCCTACGAGCAGTACTTC.